The sequence of this T cell receptor beta chain was determined in a study of shared clonotypes between healthy human individuals. Trimming shortened V by 1 base and J by 5 bases, and 9 bases separated the two germline ends. The CDR3 covers 14 residues. The V gene's germline CDR1 is SGHRS and CDR2 YFSETQ. Assay: immunoSEQ multiplex PCR; the TCRdb copy retains only in-frame clones and omits some. The repertoire holds some 1 million clones, with roughly 80% as singletons. Comment on this clone: This same CDR3 is encoded by further DNA sequences in the sample.

Input material: memory CD4+ T cells sorted from blood. Subset of the sample: CD45RA-negative fraction. This TCR was sampled from a man between 18 and 29 years old in good health. The gene calls are TRBV5-1 and TRBJ1-4, with a weak D call TRBD1 (6 bases). Here the CDR3 DNA reads TGCGCCAGCAGCTTGTCAGGGGTAAATGAAAAACTGTTTTTT. This gives the protein CASSLSGVNEKLFF. The full variable domain, in which reference TRBV5-1 and TRBJ1-4 provide the parts outside the CDR3, is KAGVTQTPRYLIKTRGQQVTLSCSPISGHRSVSWYQQTPGQGLQFLFEYFSETQRNKGNFPGRFSGRQFSNSRSEMNVSTLELGDSALYLCASSLSGVNEKLFFGSGTQLSVL.